This T cell receptor (beta chain) appears in the sequencing data of a study of T cells in Graves' hyperthyroidism and ophthalmopathy. Study-level points and caveats: Blood held most thyroid clonotypes expanded above 0.001 frequency. Ophthalmopathy could be told apart from stable hyperthyroidism with a 13 V-J model.

The germline CDR1 and CDR2 sequences are LNHDA and SQIVND (reference sequence). V trimming: 9 bases; J trimming: 1 base; junction bases outside the gene matches: 4. The CDR3 runs to 13 residues. This clonotype came up a few times. The antigen is unknown. What was amplified from RNA transcripts were TCR beta CDR3 regions. First-round RT-PCR targeting the TCR CDR3 was performed with the HTBI primer set. TCRdb used MiXCR to reprocess the multiplex PCR reads, holding one entry per CDR3 protein. The data contain some 440,000 distinct CDR3 sequences, approximately 14% of them seen just once; the ten biggest clones take up 12% to 15%. Patients were excluded because of uncontrolled infection, other autoimmune disease, pregnancy or lactation.

The chain has TRBV19 and TRBJ2-7; 9 bases are shared with TRBD1. This receptor was taken from a woman aged 18-30 years with Graves' hyperthyroidism. Sequencing was carried out using blood. CDR3 bases: TGTGCCAGCAAAGACAGGGGGTCCTACGAGCAGTACTTC. Amino acid sequence: CASKDRGSYEQYF.